This TCR beta chain was obtained from a study of blood T cell repertoires in COVID-19. The germline gives CDR1 MGHRA, CDR2 YSYEKL. The CDR3 spans 15 residues. V lost 1 base to trimming and J lost 7 bases, with 11 bases between them. Generated by immunoSEQ multiplex PCR, the TCRdb table keeps only in-frame clones and is missing some. The table has some 250,000 clones, around 83% seen once. This clonotype was obtained from a man aged 25 to 40 who had recovered from COVID-19. This chain uses TRBV4-1 with TRBJ1-6; a weak D match, TRBD1 (6 bases). Sequenced input: peripheral blood. This CDR3 is CASSQVPDRNSPLHF. The DNA for the CDR3 is TGCGCCAGCAGCCAAGTGCCGGACAGAAATTCACCCCTCCACTTT.